The subject of this entry is one T cell receptor beta chain. Germline CDR1 reads SGHNT; CDR2 reads YYREEE (reference sequence). V lost 4 bases to trimming and J lost 3 bases, with 10 bases between them. The CDR3 is made up of 14 amino acids. The data belong to a study of blood T cell repertoires in COVID-19. Whole-study context: PBMCs, B-cell-depleted T cells, or T cells provided the cDNA or gDNA that made up the material.

The protocol was immunoSEQ multiplex PCR, while the TCRdb copy is restricted to in-frame clones and leaves out a portion. The profile shows approximately 130,000 clones, roughly 85% of them singletons. The sequencing input was peripheral blood. The TCR sequence derives from a human donor in a cohort sampled during active COVID-19. The rearrangement joins TRBV5-4 to TRBJ1-4; D ambiguous. The CDR3 DNA reads TGTGCCAGCAGCCGTCCCGGGGCTAATGAAAAACTGTTTTTT. It yields the protein CASSRPGANEKLFF.